This T cell receptor beta chain originates from a study of T cell responses to AZD1222 COVID-19 vaccine listed by TCRdb under 2021. Concerning the study at large: Because spike-specific TCR depth and breadth did not differ between the two schedules, AZD1222 recipients who got a second dose at roughly 4 weeks were pooled with those who got a second dose at roughly 12 weeks. Trial participants were enrolled by age into subgroups of 18-55, 56-69 and 70-plus years, and around 140, 26 and 57 TCR-sequenced participants, respectively, were included in these subgroups. TCR sequencing covered 233 trial participants: 200 to 210 given two doses of AZD1222 and 26 given two doses of MenACWY control vaccine. What the work shows at the level of the full study, not this receptor alone: Conclusions about previously exposed vaccinees are limited because only five to seven AZD1222 recipients were SARS-CoV-2 seropositive at baseline. The vaccine-associated CD4 TCRs covered the entire spike protein, and the dominant responses fell in regions 160-218 and 743-854. The 56-69-year group was small, and its depth increase did not reach significance, likely because of low power. A significant rise in spike-specific TCR breadth and depth was observed after two AZD1222 doses relative to day 0 and relative to MenACWY recipients. Participants were mostly white British, with more females than males. The authors suggested clonal diversity may have been underestimated. Because no day 14 peak-response samples were available, the repertoires could be characterized only after the peak T cell response. Reportedly, almost half of the unique spike-specific TCRs recognized epitopes lying outside the regions that are mutated in the B.1.351 and B.1.1.7 variants.

Comment on this clone: This receptor's antigen is unknown. Nothing much larger sits one base from this clone, and base qualities are not available.

In light of the paper, this sample's time point label describes: baseline before first vaccination. The vaccinee samples were drawn from two UK trials, COV001 and COV002, one of which was a single-blind randomized controlled phase 2/3 trial testing AZD1222 (ChAdOx1 nCoV-19) in healthy adults. Trial participant PBMC samples were collected at day 0 and day 28 after the second dose for TCRbeta chain sequencing. According to the germline V gene, CDR1 reads MDHEN and CDR2 reads SYDVKM. Trimming takes 5 bases off V and 0 bases off J; junction bases not matched to a gene: 2. From its cysteine to its phenylalanine, the CDR3 spans 14 amino acids. Here the CDR3 DNA is all that survives: 42 bases in frame from base 1. The CDR3 regions of human TCRbeta chains were analyzed by immunosequencing. In the paper's pipeline: TCRs in the repertoires were compared against a reference library of SARS-CoV-2-specific TCRs that had been generated with the MIRA antigen-specificity platform. Breadth was defined as the fraction of unique TCRs that were SARS-CoV-2-associated, and depth was defined as the fraction of total T cells that were SARS-CoV-2-associated. Using the MIRA data, each spike-specific TCR was mapped to the spike region that the TCR reacts to and placed in a CD4 or CD8 class. Log10-transformed breadth and depth values were compared by one-way ANOVA with Sidak's multiple comparisons tests. The clones in this table, taken by TCRdb from immuneACCESS, are in-frame only. Not every clone is retained; where verified, under half of the shortfall comes from an unresolved V gene, and the cause of the rest is unknown. The DNA gave D and trimming, while V, J and clone size come from that table. This sample has 120,000 or so clones in its table, and 75% to 95% of those were observed once. Together, the top ten hold 7.2% of the sample.

Specimen: peripheral blood, collected on day 0 of AZD1222 vaccination. The rearrangement joined TRBV28 to TRBJ2-3; 7 bases in between match TRBD2. The sequence derives from an adult in good health. This receptor carries the CDR3 CASSRGGSTDTQYF. The DNA reads TGTGCCAGCAGTAGGGGAGGGAGCACAGATACGCAGTATTTT.